The 10 T cell receptor beta chains presented below share a single source sample, sequenced in a study of blood T cells in healthy people across ages. Combining a sample-barcoded 5' primer with a J-beta primer mix, a second PCR ran for 7 to 11 cycles. TCRdb processed the 5' RACE reads anew with MiXCR; each CDR3 protein has one entry. The sample carries around 1,000,000 distinct CDR3 sequences, roughly 24% recorded once. These same data were also listed under a study on T cells of mothers and their children.

The sequencing input was blood. These receptors came from a girl aged 2 to 9 in good health.

The chain carries TRBV29-1 and TRBJ2-1, with 15 bases aligning to TRBD2. Germline V gene sequence: CDR1 SQVTM, CDR2 ANQGSEA. V was pared by 1 base and J by 7 bases, with 11 bases of the junction left unmatched. The CDR3 is 18 amino acids. The CDR3 DNA is TGCAGCGTTGAAGTAGGACTAGCGGGAGGGCCGGGTTGGAATGAGCAGTTCTTC. Protein sequence: CSVEVGLAGGPGWNEQFF.

The gene calls are TRBV21-1 and TRBJ1-2; the D call in the table, TRBD1, was not verified against the DNA. TRBV21-1 is annotated as a pseudogene. The CDR3 spans 15 residues. The CDR3 DNA is TGTGCCAGTCCTAATCGGGGGGCGCGTTACTATGGCTACACCTTC. This translates into CASPNRGARYYGYTF.

This clonotype was recorded once. Germline and junction disagree at one end, which may indicate a read error. The rearrangement links TRBV6-5 to TRBJ1-3; D is unresolved. The CDR3 consists of 15 residues. Germline V gene data show CDR1 as MNHEY and CDR2 as SVGAGI. This chain's CDR3 is CASSYDGGYGNTIYF. CDR3 nucleotides: TGCGCCAGCAGTTACGACGGAGGCTACGGAAACACCATATATTTT.

The V and J genes are TRBV20-1 and TRBJ2-5; 8 bases fit TRBD2. Trimming cost V 3 bases and J 4 bases; bases outside gene matches: 7. Germline CDR1 DFQATT, CDR2 SNEGSKA (reference sequence). This CDR3 region has 14 residues. CDR3 sequence reads: CSASTPREGETQYF. The CDR3 nucleotides read TGCAGTGCTAGTACCCCCCGGGAGGGAGAGACCCAGTACTTC.

To note about this clonotype: Its ends do not fully match the called genes, so a read error is possible. J is TRBJ1-5 and V is TRBV18, with a weak D call TRBD1 (5 bases). The CDR3 sequence is 14 residues long. The germline V gene encodes CDR1 KGHSH and CDR2 LQKENI. CDR3 sequence: CASSPLEGNQPQHF. The CDR3 DNA follows: TGTGCCAGCTCCCCACTGGAGGGGAATCAGCCCCAGCATTTT.

The rearrangement links TRBV20-1 to TRBJ2-1; 12 nucleotides line up with TRBD2. Germline-derived CDR1 and CDR2 are DFQATT and SNEGSKA (reference sequence). The CDR3 contains 13 residues. CDR3 sequence: CRGETSGGSEQFF. CDR3 bases: TGCAGGGGAGAGACTAGCGGGGGATCCGAGCAGTTCTTC.

V usage is TRBV6-2 or TRBV6-3 and J usage is TRBJ1-2, with no clear D. The CDR3 runs to 16 residues. The V end was cut by 6 bases, the J end by 0 bases, with 17 bases between. The germline CDR1 and CDR2 sequences are MNHEY and SVGEGT. CDR3 bases: TGTGCCAGCAGCGTCACCCTGACGACAACTAACTATGGCTACACCTTC. It yields the protein CASSVTLTTTNYGYTF.

About this clonotype: At one end, the junction sequence differs from germline, possibly due to a read error. The J gene is TRBJ2-1, the V gene TRBV28; 13 bases are shared with TRBD2. CDR1 and CDR2 from the germline V gene are MDHEN and SYDVKM. The CDR3 is 15 amino acids. CDR3 DNA: TGTGCCAGCAGTGGACTAGCGGGAGCGGAGAATGAGCAGCTCTTC. Encoded protein: CASSGLAGAENEQLF.

For this clonotype: An end of the junction differs from the germline gene, which may be a read error. The chain joins TRBV25-1 to TRBJ2-1, with D possibly matching TRBD1 (6 bases). CDR1 and CDR2 from the germline V gene are MGHDK and SYGVNS. The CDR3 has 15 amino acids. This chain's CDR3 is CASGKRGTHHNERFF. CDR3 coding DNA: TGTGCCAGCGGGAAGAGGGGGACGCATCACAATGAGCGGTTCTTC.

This clonotype was observed a handful of times. This chain joins TRBV11-2 and TRBJ2-4, with TRBD2 matching over 9 bases. This CDR3 is built from 20 residues. The germline gives CDR1 SGHAT, CDR2 FQNNGV. J lost 0 bases, V lost 6 bases, and 18 bases had no gene match. CDR3 sequence (DNA): TGTGCCAGCAGTACCCCGGGACTAGCACCTTACTACCTAGCCAAAAACATTCAGTACTTC. It encodes CASSTPGLAPYYLAKNIQYF.